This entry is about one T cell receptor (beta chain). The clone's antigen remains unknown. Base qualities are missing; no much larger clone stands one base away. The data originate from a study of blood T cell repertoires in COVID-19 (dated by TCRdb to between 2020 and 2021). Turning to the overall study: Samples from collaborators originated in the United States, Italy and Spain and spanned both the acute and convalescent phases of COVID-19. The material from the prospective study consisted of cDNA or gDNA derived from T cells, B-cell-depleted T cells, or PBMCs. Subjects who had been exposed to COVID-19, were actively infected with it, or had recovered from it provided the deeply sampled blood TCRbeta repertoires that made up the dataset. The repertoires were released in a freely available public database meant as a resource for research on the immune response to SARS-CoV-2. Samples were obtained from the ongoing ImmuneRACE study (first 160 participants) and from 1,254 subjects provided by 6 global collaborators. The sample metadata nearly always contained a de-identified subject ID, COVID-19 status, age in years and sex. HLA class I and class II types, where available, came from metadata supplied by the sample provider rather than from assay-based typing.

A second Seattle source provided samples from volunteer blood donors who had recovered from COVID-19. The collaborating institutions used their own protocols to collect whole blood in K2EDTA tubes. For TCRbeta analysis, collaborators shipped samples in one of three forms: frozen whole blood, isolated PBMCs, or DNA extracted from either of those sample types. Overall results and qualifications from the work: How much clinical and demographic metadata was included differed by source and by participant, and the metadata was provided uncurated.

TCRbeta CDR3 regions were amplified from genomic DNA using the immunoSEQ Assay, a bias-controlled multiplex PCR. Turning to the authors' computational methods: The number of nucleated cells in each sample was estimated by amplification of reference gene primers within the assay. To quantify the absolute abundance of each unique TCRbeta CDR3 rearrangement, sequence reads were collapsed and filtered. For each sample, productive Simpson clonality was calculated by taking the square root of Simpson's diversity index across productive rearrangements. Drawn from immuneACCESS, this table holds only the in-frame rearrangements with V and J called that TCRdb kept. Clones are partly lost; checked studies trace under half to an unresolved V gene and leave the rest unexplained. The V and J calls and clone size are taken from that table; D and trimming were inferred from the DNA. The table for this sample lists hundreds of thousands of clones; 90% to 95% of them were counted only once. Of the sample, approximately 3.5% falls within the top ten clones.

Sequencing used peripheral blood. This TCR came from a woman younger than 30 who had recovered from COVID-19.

The CDR3 has the sequence CASSASVNSYNEQFF. The nucleotides are TGTGCCAGCAGCGCTAGCGTCAACTCCTACAATGAGCAGTTCTTC. This chain joins TRBV5-4 to TRBJ2-1; 6 matching bases give a weak D call of TRBD2. The germline V gene (reference sequence) yields SGHNT for CDR1 and YYREEE for CDR2. From the cysteine up to the phenylalanine, the CDR3 has a length of 15 residues. The read is trimmed to its CDR3 DNA, 45 bases read in frame from base 1. Relative to germline, V is 4 bases shorter and J is 0 bases shorter, with 11 bases between their ends. The CDR3 plus the reference TRBV5-4 and TRBJ2-1 genes for the other parts give the full variable domain: ETGVTQSPTHLIKTRGQQVTLRCSSQSGHNTVSWYQQALGQGPQFIFQYYREEENGRGNFPPRFSGLQFPNYSSELNVNALELDDSALYLCASSASVNSYNEQFFGPGTRLTVL.